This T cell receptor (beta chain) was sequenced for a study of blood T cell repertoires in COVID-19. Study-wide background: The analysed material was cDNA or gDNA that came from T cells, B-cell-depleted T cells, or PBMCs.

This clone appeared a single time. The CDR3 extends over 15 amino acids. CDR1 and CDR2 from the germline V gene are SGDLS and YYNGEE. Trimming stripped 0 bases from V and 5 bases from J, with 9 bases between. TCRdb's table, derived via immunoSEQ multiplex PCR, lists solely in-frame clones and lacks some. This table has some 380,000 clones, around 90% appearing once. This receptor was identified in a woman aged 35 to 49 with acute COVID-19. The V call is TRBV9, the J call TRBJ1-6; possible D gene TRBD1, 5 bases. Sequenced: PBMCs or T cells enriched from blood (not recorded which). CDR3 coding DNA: TGTGCCAGCAGCGTAGGGACGGACAATAATTCACCCCTCCACTTT. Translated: CASSVGTDNNSPLHF.